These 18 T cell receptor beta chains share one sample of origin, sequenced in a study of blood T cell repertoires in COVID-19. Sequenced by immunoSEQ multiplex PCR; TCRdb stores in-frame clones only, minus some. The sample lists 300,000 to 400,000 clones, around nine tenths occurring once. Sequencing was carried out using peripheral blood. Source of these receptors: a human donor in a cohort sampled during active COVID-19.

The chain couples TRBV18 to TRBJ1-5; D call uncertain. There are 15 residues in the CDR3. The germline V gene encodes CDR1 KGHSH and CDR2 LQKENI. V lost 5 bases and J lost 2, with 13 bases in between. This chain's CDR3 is CASSSTSEGNQPQHF. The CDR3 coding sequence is TGTGCCAGCTCAAGTACGTCGGAGGGCAATCAGCCCCAGCATTTT.

The CDR3 DNA is TGTGCCAGCAGCGTAGCAGGGAATGGCTACACCTTC. It translates to CASSVAGNGYTF. The V call is TRBV9, the J call TRBJ1-2; possible D gene TRBD1, 5 bases. Germline CDR1 SGDLS, CDR2 YYNGEE. V lost 0 bases and J lost 6, with 6 bases in between. This CDR3 spans 12 amino acids.

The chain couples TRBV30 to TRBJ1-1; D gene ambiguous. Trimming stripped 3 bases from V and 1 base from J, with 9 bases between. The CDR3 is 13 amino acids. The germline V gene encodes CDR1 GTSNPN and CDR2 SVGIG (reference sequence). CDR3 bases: TGTGCCTGGAGCCTAGAAGAGAACACTGAAGCTTTCTTT. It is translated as CAWSLEENTEAFF.

The DNA for the CDR3 is TGCGCCAGCAGCTGGACTAGCGGGCCTTCCAATGAGCAGTTCTTC. Translating gives CASSWTSGPSNEQFF. The chain has TRBV5-1 and TRBJ2-1, with TRBD2 identical over 11 bases. The V and J ends lost 3 bases and 6 bases, in that order; junction bases with no gene match: 5. The CDR3 covers 15 residues. The germline gives CDR1 SGHRS, CDR2 YFSETQ.

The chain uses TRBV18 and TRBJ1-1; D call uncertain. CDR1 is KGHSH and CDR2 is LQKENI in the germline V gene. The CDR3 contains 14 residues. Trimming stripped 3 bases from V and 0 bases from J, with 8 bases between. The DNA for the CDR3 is TGTGCCAGCTCACCGGCAGGCATGAACACTGAAGCTTTCTTT. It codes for CASSPAGMNTEAFF.

The CDR3 sequence: CASSPTEGDTEAFF. Written as DNA, the CDR3 is TGTGCCAGTAGCCCGACAGAAGGGGACACTGAAGCTTTCTTT. The chain uses TRBV19 and TRBJ1-1; TRBD1 is a possible D gene (5 bases). V lost 6 bases, J lost 3 bases, and 14 bases lay in between. The CDR3 runs 14 residues. The germline V gene encodes CDR1 LNHDA and CDR2 SQIVND (reference sequence).

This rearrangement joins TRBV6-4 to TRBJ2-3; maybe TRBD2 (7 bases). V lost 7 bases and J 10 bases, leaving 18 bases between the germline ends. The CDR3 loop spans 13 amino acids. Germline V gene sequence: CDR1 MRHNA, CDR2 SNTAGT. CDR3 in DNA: TGTGCCAGCAAGACAGGTCCCGCGGGGGCGCAGTATTTT. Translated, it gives CASKTGPAGAQYF.

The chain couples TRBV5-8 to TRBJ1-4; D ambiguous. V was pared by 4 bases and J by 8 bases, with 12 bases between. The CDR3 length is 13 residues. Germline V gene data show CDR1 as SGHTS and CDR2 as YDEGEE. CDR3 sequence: CASSPREREKLFF. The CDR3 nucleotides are TGTGCCAGCAGCCCCCGGGAACGGGAAAAACTGTTTTTT.

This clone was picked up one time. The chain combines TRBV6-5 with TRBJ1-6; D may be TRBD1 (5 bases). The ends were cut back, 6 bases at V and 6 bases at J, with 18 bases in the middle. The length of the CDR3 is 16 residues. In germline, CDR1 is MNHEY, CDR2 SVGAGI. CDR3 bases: TGTGCCAGCAGCTACGCCCCCGGACAAGCTAATTCACCCCTCCACTTT. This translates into CASSYAPGQANSPLHF.

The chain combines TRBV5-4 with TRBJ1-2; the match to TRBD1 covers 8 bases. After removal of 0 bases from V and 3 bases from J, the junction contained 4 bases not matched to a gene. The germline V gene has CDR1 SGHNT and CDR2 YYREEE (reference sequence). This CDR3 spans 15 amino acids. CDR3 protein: CASSLEDRDDYGYTF. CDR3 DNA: TGTGCCAGCAGCTTGGAGGACAGGGACGACTATGGCTACACCTTC.

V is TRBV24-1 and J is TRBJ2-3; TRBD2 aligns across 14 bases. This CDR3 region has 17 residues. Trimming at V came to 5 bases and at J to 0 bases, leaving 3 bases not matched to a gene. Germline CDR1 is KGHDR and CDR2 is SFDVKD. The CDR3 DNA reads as TGTGCCACCAGTGGGGGACTAGCGGGAGCCAGCACAGATACGCAGTATTTT. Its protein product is CATSGGLAGASTDTQYF.

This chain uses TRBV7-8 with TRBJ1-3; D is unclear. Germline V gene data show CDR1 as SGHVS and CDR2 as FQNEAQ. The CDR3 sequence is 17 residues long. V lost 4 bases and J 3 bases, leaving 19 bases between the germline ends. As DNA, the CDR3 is TGTGCCAGCAGCTCTAGGAGGACCCTTAAAGATGGAAACACCATATATTTT. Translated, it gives CASSSRRTLKDGNTIYF.

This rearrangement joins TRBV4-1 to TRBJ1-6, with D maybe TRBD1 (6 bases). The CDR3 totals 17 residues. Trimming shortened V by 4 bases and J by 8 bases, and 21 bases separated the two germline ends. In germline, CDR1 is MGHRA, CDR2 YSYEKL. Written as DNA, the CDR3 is TGCGCCAGCAGCCGAAGGTGGGGGCCCGCCGTTGATTCACCCCTCCACTTT. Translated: CASSRRWGPAVDSPLHF.

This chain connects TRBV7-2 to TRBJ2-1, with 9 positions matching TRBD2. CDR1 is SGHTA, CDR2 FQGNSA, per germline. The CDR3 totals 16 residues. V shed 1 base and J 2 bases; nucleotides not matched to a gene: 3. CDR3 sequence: CASSLGSGGTYNEQFF. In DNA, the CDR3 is TGTGCCAGCAGCTTAGGGAGCGGGGGGACCTACAATGAGCAGTTCTTC.

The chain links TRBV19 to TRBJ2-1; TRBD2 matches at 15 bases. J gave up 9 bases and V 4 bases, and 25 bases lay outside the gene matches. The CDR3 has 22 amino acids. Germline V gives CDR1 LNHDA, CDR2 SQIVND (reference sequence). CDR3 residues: CASSKAPWQGYWTSGRAGEQFF. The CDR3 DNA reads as TGTGCCAGTAGTAAGGCCCCCTGGCAAGGGTACTGGACTAGCGGGAGGGCAGGTGAGCAGTTCTTC.

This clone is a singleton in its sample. The CDR3 DNA reads as TGTGCCTCCATATGGGAGGGATCCTTTGGGGAAAAACTGTTTTTT. Its protein product is CASIWEGSFGEKLFF. The chain employs TRBV30 and TRBJ1-4; D gene unclear. The germline gives CDR1 GTSNPN, CDR2 SVGIG (reference sequence). The ends were cut back, 7 bases at V and 8 bases at J, with 23 bases in the middle. This CDR3 comprises 15 residues.

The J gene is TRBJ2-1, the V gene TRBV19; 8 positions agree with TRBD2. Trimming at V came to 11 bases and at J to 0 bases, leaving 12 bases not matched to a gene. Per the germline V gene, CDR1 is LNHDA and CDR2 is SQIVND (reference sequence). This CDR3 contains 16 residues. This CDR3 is CAAGGGPLSSYNEQFF. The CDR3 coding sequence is TGTGCCGCCGGGGGGGGTCCTCTCAGCTCCTACAATGAGCAGTTCTTC.

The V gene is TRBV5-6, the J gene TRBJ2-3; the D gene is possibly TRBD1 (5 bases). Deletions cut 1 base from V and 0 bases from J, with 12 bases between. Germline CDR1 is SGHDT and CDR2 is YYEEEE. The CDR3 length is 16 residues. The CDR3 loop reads CASSLRGTGSTDTQYF. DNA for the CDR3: TGTGCCAGCAGCTTGCGTGGTACAGGTAGCACAGATACGCAGTATTTT.